This T cell receptor beta chain was captured by sequencing in a study of neurological immune-mediated disorders. The table lists this clonotype with many counts. Synthesis of cDNA was accomplished via 5'RACE employing 10-nucleotide random UMIs. Via MiXCR, TCRdb re-called the 5' RACE reads, giving one row per CDR3 protein. Found here are tens of thousands of distinct CDR3 sequences, roughly 17% of them singletons; the top ten hold 15%. V was cut by 0 bases and J by 5 bases, with 7 bases left in between. This CDR3 is 14 amino acids long. Germline assignment: CDR1 MNHEY and CDR2 SVGAGI. The specimen sequenced was PBMCs. The chain has TRBV6-5 and TRBJ2-2; weak D call: TRBD2 (5 bases). This clonotype was obtained from a woman aged 35 to 49 in good health. In DNA, the CDR3 is TGTGCCAGCAGTTACTCCGGGGAAACCGGGGAGCTGTTTTTT. Encoded protein: CASSYSGETGELFF.